The 29 T cell receptor beta chains listed next were all sequenced from one sample in a study of T-cell memory formation after mild COVID-19. One entry per CDR3 protein, called by TCRdb with MiXCR from the 5' RACE reads. The sample carries about 130,000 distinct CDR3 sequences, over 15% recorded once. The sample taken for sequencing was PBMCs or a T cell subset sorted from them (not recorded which). The receptors derive from a man aged 18 to 30 who had mild COVID-19 (a few samples of this study predate the infection). Cell type and time point are not known.

This clonotype came up a few times. The J gene is TRBJ1-1, the V gene TRBV7-2, with 8 bases aligning to TRBD1. CDR1 and CDR2 (germline): SGHTA, FQGNSA. This CDR3 is 13 amino acids long. After removal of 0 bases from V and 6 bases from J, the junction contained 0 bases not matched to a gene. The CDR3 reads CASSLATGAEAFF. CDR3 in DNA: TGTGCCAGCAGCTTAGCGACAGGGGCTGAAGCTTTCTTT.

The CDR3 nucleotides read TGTGCCAGCAGCTTATACCAGGGCCAAGAGACCCAGTACTTC. Translation gives CASSLYQGQETQYF. The chain recombines TRBV7-6 with TRBJ2-5; D is possibly TRBD1 (5 bases). V was clipped by 2 bases and J by 1 base, with 8 bases between them. CDR1 and CDR2 from the germline V gene are SGHVS and FNYEAQ. The CDR3 loop spans 14 amino acids.

The chain uses TRBV4-2 and TRBJ2-5; 7 bases map to TRBD1. V was clipped by 1 base and J by 4 bases; unmatched bases: 3. CDR3 length: 14 residues. Germline V gene lookup returns CDR1 LGHNA and CDR2 YNFKEQ. The CDR3 sequence: CASSQGTGVETQYF. CDR3 sequence (DNA): TGTGCCAGCAGCCAAGGTACAGGGGTAGAGACCCAGTACTTC.

With respect to this clonotype: The germline gene is not matched at one end of the junction; a read error may be the cause. CDR3: CASSSGGHYIEQFF. The CDR3 DNA sequence: TGTGCCAGCAGCTCGGGAGGACACTACATTGAGCAGTTCTTC. The gene calls are TRBV5-4 and TRBJ2-1; 7 nucleotides match TRBD2. This CDR3 comprises 14 residues. CDR1 is SGHNT and CDR2 is YYREEE in the germline V gene (reference sequence).

The chain has TRBV6-1 and TRBJ2-7; 10 nucleotides agree with TRBD2. The CDR3 consists of 15 residues. Trimming removed 0 bases from V and 6 bases from J; junction bases left unmatched: 5. The germline CDR1 and CDR2 sequences are MNHNS and SASEGT. CDR3 sequence (DNA): TGTGCCAGCAGTGAAGCGCCAGCGGGGGGGCGCGAGCAGTACTTC. Encoded protein: CASSEAPAGGREQYF.

The CDR3 sequence: CASSLAHSGQGNEETF. The CDR3 coding sequence is TGCGCCAGCAGCTTGGCCCACTCAGGACAGGGGAATGAGGAGACCTTC. V and J are TRBV5-1 and TRBJ1-2; 9 bases fit TRBD1. Trimming at V came to 0 bases and at J to 14 bases, leaving 17 bases not matched to a gene. From germline, CDR1 is SGHRS and CDR2 YFSETQ. This CDR3 spans 16 amino acids.

This clonotype has just a few counts. This chain joins TRBV5-6 and TRBJ2-3; 7 positions match TRBD1. Germline V gene lookup returns CDR1 SGHDT and CDR2 YYEEEE. The CDR3 sequence is 17 residues long. The J segment lost 2 bases and the V segment lost 5 bases, leaving 14 bases of the junction unmatched. The CDR3 sequence is CASRVEMRDSHTDTQYF. The CDR3, as DNA: TGTGCCAGCAGAGTAGAAATGAGGGACAGCCACACAGATACGCAGTATTTT.

The chain employs TRBV11-3 and TRBJ2-1, with 12 nucleotides matching TRBD2. CDR3 length equals 16 residues. Germline V CDR1 and CDR2: SGHNT, YENEEA. J lost 2 bases, V lost 4 bases, and 3 bases had no gene match. The CDR3 DNA is TGTGCCAGCAGCTCCTCTAGCGGGGGGGCCTACAATGAGCAGTTCTTC. Its translation: CASSSSSGGAYNEQFF.

V usage is TRBV29-1 and J usage is TRBJ2-4; maybe TRBD2 (7 bases). This CDR3 is built from 17 residues. CDR1 and CDR2 from the germline V gene are SQVTM and ANQGSEA. Trimming left V 3 bases short and J 0 bases short, with 18 bases between. CDR3 DNA: TGCAGCGTTGAGGACCCTCGTCGGGGGGCAGCCAAAAACATTCAGTACTTC. Translated: CSVEDPRRGAAKNIQYF.

This sequence joins TRBV7-2 and TRBJ1-2, with D perhaps matching TRBD1 (6 bases). The V end was cut by 4 bases, the J end by 6 bases, with 12 bases between. Germline loops: CDR1 SGHTA, CDR2 FQGNSA. The CDR3 covers 13 residues. CDR3 amino acids: CASSSGGADGYTF. The CDR3 DNA follows: TGTGCCAGCAGCTCGGGGGGGGCGGATGGCTACACCTTC.

This clonotype turned up a few times. The chain combines TRBV12-3 or TRBV12-4 with TRBJ1-2; no reliable D call. The CDR3 has 13 residues. Trimming took off 3 bases at V and 4 bases at J, with 9 bases between the two ends. CDR3 region: CASSLANGYGYTF. CDR3 nucleotide sequence: TGTGCCAGCAGTTTGGCAAATGGCTATGGCTACACCTTC.

V is TRBV6-5 and J is TRBJ2-5, with TRBD1 identical over 7 bases. Germline values: CDR1 MNHEY, CDR2 SVGAGI. V gave up 6 bases and J gave up 5 bases; unmatched junction bases: 6. The CDR3 sequence is 13 residues long. The CDR3 loop reads CASSMGQTETQYF. For the CDR3, the DNA is TGTGCCAGCAGCATGGGACAGACGGAGACCCAGTACTTC.

The rearrangement links TRBV5-5 to TRBJ2-2; TRBD2 matches at 13 bases. Trimming cost V 2 bases and J 10 bases; bases outside gene matches: 8. Germline loops: CDR1 SGHKS, CDR2 YYEKEE (reference sequence). The CDR3 contains 16 residues. CDR3 in amino acids: CASSFRLAGGTSELFF. As DNA, the CDR3 is TGTGCCAGCAGCTTCCGACTAGCGGGGGGTACTTCGGAGCTGTTTTTT.

This clonotype appeared once. The J gene is TRBJ2-5, the V gene TRBV5-1; 8 bases map to TRBD2. Germline V gives CDR1 SGHRS, CDR2 YFSETQ. V was pared by 4 bases and J by 5 bases, with 13 bases of the junction left unmatched. The CDR3 extends over 16 amino acids. CDR3 sequence reads: CASSPPTGGAWETQYF. The CDR3 bases are TGCGCCAGCAGCCCCCCGACCGGGGGGGCCTGGGAGACCCAGTACTTC. Together with reference TRBV5-1 and TRBJ2-5, the CDR3 gives the full variable domain: KAGVTQTPRYLIKTRGQQVTLSCSPISGHRSVSWYQQTPGQGLQFLFEYFSETQRNKGNFPGRFSGRQFSNSRSEMNVSTLELGDSALYLCASSPPTGGAWETQYFGPGTRLLVL.

This clonotype was found a few times. The chain combines TRBV7-8 with TRBJ2-7; D is unresolved. CDR3 length equals 14 residues. Germline CDR1 SGHVS, CDR2 FQNEAQ. The V end lost 1 base, the J end lost 1 base, and 8 bases lay between the germline ends. Here the CDR3 DNA reads TGTGCCAGCAGCTTAGGGGTCAATTCCTACGAGCAGTACTTC. It yields the protein CASSLGVNSYEQYF.

The chain has TRBV12-3 or TRBV12-4 and TRBJ2-1, with 7 bases lining up with TRBD2. Germline trimming cut 2 bases from V and 7 bases from J; bases unmatched to any gene: 8. The CDR3 contains 15 residues. This CDR3 reads CASSLTSGMRNEQFF. The CDR3 coding sequence is TGTGCCAGCAGTTTAACGAGCGGGATGAGAAATGAGCAGTTCTTC.

This clonotype was seen more than once but under ten times. The gene calls are TRBV7-2 and TRBJ2-5; tentatively, D is TRBD2 (7 bases). This CDR3 spans 16 amino acids. Germline V gene lookup returns CDR1 SGHTA and CDR2 FQGNSA. Trimming left V 2 bases short and J 0 bases short, with 13 bases between. CDR3 amino acids: CASSLLGGQYQETQYF. DNA for the CDR3: TGTGCCAGCAGCTTATTGGGGGGGCAGTACCAAGAGACCCAGTACTTC.

V usage is TRBV12-3 or TRBV12-4 and J usage is TRBJ1-2, with TRBD1 identical over 10 bases. This CDR3 contains 15 residues. V was clipped by 2 bases and J by 8 bases; unmatched bases: 8. The chain's CDR3 is CASSLPRTGGVGYTF. DNA for the CDR3: TGTGCCAGCAGTTTACCACGGACAGGGGGAGTCGGCTACACCTTC.

The chain couples TRBV10-3 to TRBJ2-1; 7 bases are a match to TRBD2. CDR1 is ENHRY and CDR2 is SYGVKD in the germline V gene. This CDR3 is 15 amino acids long. Trimming took 1 base from V and 7 from J; bases not matched to a gene: 7. CDR3 in DNA: TGTGCCATCAGTGAGTTTGAGCGGGATGGGAATGAGCAGTTCTTC. Its translation: CAISEFERDGNEQFF.

This clonotype turned up a few times. Its ends do not fully match the called genes, so a read error is possible. CDR3 sequence (DNA): TGTGCCAGCAGCTTAGCTGTGTTGGCACCCCTCTTT. Residues: CASSLAVLAPLF. The chain has TRBV7-9 and TRBJ1-1; D is ambiguous. The V gene's germline CDR1 is SEHNR and CDR2 FQNEAQ (reference sequence). CDR3 length: 12 residues.

This clonotype was seen more than once but under ten times. The gene calls are TRBV7-3 and TRBJ2-2; maybe TRBD1 (5 bases). Germline CDR1 reads SGHTA; CDR2 reads FQGTGA. The CDR3 runs to 14 residues. Trimming shortened V by 2 bases and J by 6 bases, and 10 bases separated the two germline ends. CDR3 nucleotides: TGTGCCAGCAGCTTAGGCAGGGTTGCCGGGGAGCTGTTTTTT. Translation: CASSLGRVAGELFF.

At least ten counts were recorded for this clonotype. V gene TRBV20-1 combines with J gene TRBJ2-7; D might be TRBD2 (6 bases). Deletions cut 3 bases from V and 5 bases from J, with 8 bases between. This CDR3 has 11 residues. Germline assignment: CDR1 DFQATT and CDR2 SNEGSKA (reference sequence). The CDR3 DNA is TGCAGTGCTAGGGGAGGACACGAGCAGTACGTC. As protein: CSARGGHEQYV.

There are a few counts of this clonotype. The chain links TRBV5-1 to TRBJ2-5, with 7 bases matching TRBD2. This CDR3 region has 14 residues. The germline gives CDR1 SGHRS, CDR2 YFSETQ. The ends lost 5 bases at V and 5 bases at J; junction bases unmatched: 9. The CDR3 sequence is CASRPLAGEETQYF. As DNA, the CDR3 is TGCGCCAGCAGACCTCTGGCGGGGGAGGAGACCCAGTACTTC.

This clonotype occurred a few times. The rearrangement joins TRBV4-3 to TRBJ2-5; D is unclear. Germline assignment: CDR1 LGHNA and CDR2 YSLEER. The CDR3 is 13 amino acids. V lost 1 base and J lost 8, with 11 bases in between. The CDR3 DNA is TGCGCCAGCAGCCAAGTAAAATCTGGAACCCAGTACTTC. It codes for CASSQVKSGTQYF.

This clonotype was detected many times. This sequence joins TRBV7-2 and TRBJ2-3; tentatively, D is TRBD2 (5 bases). CDR1 is SGHTA, CDR2 FQGNSA, per germline. Trimming took off 5 bases at V and 2 bases at J, with 14 bases between the two ends. The CDR3 has 15 residues. Written as DNA, the CDR3 is TGTGCCAGCAGCATACCTACTAGTGACACAGATACGCAGTATTTT. As protein: CASSIPTSDTDTQYF.

This clonotype was picked up many times. The V and J genes are TRBV10-3 and TRBJ2-1, with TRBD2 identical over 10 bases. The junction had 5 bases not matched to a gene; V was cut back by 3 bases and J by 6 bases. The CDR3 extends over 15 amino acids. CDR1 is ENHRY, CDR2 SYGVKD, per germline. Written as DNA, the CDR3 is TGTGCCATCAGTGACCTAGCGGGGGACGGCAATGAGCAGTTCTTC. It translates to CAISDLAGDGNEQFF.

This clonotype was seen a few times. The chain joins TRBV4-3 to TRBJ2-1, with TRBD1 matching over 10 bases. Germline values: CDR1 LGHNA, CDR2 YSLEER. V trimming: 2 bases; J trimming: 7 bases; junction bases outside the gene matches: 5. This CDR3 has 15 residues. This CDR3 reads CASSQPRTGGNEQFF. In DNA form, the CDR3 reads TGCGCCAGCAGCCAACCCAGGACAGGGGGTAATGAGCAGTTCTTC.

This clonotype was detected a few times. The chain uses TRBV3-1 and TRBJ1-6, with D tentatively TRBD1 (5 bases). CDR1 LGHDT and CDR2 YNNKEL come from the germline V gene (reference sequence). V was pared by 3 bases and J by 6 bases, with 15 bases between. The CDR3 is 16 amino acids. CDR3 nucleotide sequence: TGTGCCAGCAGCCAGGGGACGGTTCCCGTTAATTCACCCCTCCACTTT. The encoded protein is CASSQGTVPVNSPLHF. Together with reference TRBV3-1 and TRBJ1-6, the CDR3 gives the full variable domain: DTAVSQTPKYLVTQMGNDKSIKCEQNLGHDTMYWYKQDSKKFLKIMFSYNNKELIINETVPNRFSPKSPDKAHLNLHINSLELGDSAVYFCASSQGTVPVNSPLHFGNGTRLTVT.

V and J are TRBV12-3 or TRBV12-4 and TRBJ2-3, with D perhaps being TRBD1 or TRBD2 (5 bases each). The CDR3 length is 14 residues. V lost 6 bases, J lost 2 bases, and 12 bases lay in between. The CDR3: CASSLGDPTDTQYF. CDR3 nucleotides: TGTGCCAGCAGCCTGGGGGACCCCACAGATACGCAGTATTTT.